One sample yielded the 23 T cell receptor beta chains listed below, sequenced in a study of cytomegalovirus exposure and HLA in healthy donors. PCR employed 60 Vbeta and 13 Jbeta primers. Sequencing used immunoSEQ multiplex PCR; TCRdb keeps in-frame clones, though not all of them. The sample has 150,000 or so clones; around 80% are singletons. The sequencing sample was made of PBMCs. These receptors were obtained from a man aged 25 to 45 in good health and CMV-seropositive.

This chain connects TRBV29-1 to TRBJ1-2; D is unresolved. The length of the CDR3 is 12 residues. Germline CDR1 SQVTM, CDR2 ANQGSEA. The V gene lost 5 bases and the J gene lost 2 bases, with 9 bases spanning the gap. The CDR3 DNA is TGCAGCGTTTCGCGAGGGAACTATGGCTACACCTTC. The encoded protein is CSVSRGNYGYTF.

The V and J genes are TRBV5-1 and TRBJ2-3, with TRBD1 as a possible D gene (6 bases). This CDR3 is 15 amino acids long. Trimming left V 2 bases short and J 6 bases short, with 16 bases between. Germline-derived CDR1 and CDR2 are SGHRS and YFSETQ. The CDR3 region has the DNA TGCGCCAGCAGCTTAAGGGGGATCTTGGCGGATACGCAGTATTTT. Translation: CASSLRGILADTQYF.

The chain has TRBV10-2 and TRBJ2-7; D is unclear. CDR1 and CDR2 from the germline V gene are WSHSY and SAAADI. Trimming removed 3 bases at V and 0 bases at J, with 9 bases between. The CDR3 has 14 residues. The CDR3 nucleotides read TGCGCCAGCAGTGAATGGCAGATCTCCTACGAGCAGTACTTC. Encoded protein: CASSEWQISYEQYF.

The V and J genes are TRBV30 and TRBJ2-7, with D possibly matching TRBD2 (5 bases). Looked up from germline, CDR1 is GTSNPN and CDR2 is SVGIG (reference sequence). Trimming removed 0 bases from V and 5 bases from J, with 8 bases in between. This CDR3 region has 12 residues. The CDR3: CAWSVAGDEQYF. For the CDR3, the DNA is TGTGCCTGGAGTGTGGCCGGGGACGAGCAGTACTTC.

The chain carries TRBV10-3 and TRBJ1-3; 8 bases match TRBD1. In germline, CDR1 is ENHRY, CDR2 SYGVKD. With V trimmed by 8 bases and J by 3 bases, 3 bases remained unmatched. CDR3 length: 13 residues. The CDR3 loop is CAIAGQGGNTIYF. In DNA form, the CDR3 reads TGTGCCATCGCCGGACAGGGTGGAAACACCATATATTTT.

The CDR3 spells CASSEDREADEQFF. The CDR3 DNA reads TGTGCCAGCAGCGAGGACAGGGAGGCCGATGAGCAGTTCTTC. This chain connects TRBV9 to TRBJ2-1; 8 bases fit TRBD1. CDR3 length: 14 amino acids. Looked up from germline, CDR1 is SGDLS and CDR2 is YYNGEE. V lost 3 bases to trimming and J lost 8 bases; unmatched junction nucleotides: 7. The full variable domain, rest sourced from reference TRBV9 and TRBJ2-1, is DSGVTQTPKHLITATGQRVTLRCSPRSGDLSVYWYQQSLDQGLQFLIQYYNGEERAKGNILERFSAQQFPDLHSELNLSSLELGDSALYFCASSEDREADEQFFGPGTRLTVL.

This clone was counted a single time. This chain connects TRBV18 to TRBJ2-7; perhaps TRBD1 as D (7 bases). The germline V and J ends were trimmed by 4 bases and 2 bases, with 12 bases remaining between them. Germline V gene data show CDR1 as KGHSH and CDR2 as LQKENI. CDR3 length: 14 amino acids. CDR3 DNA sequence: TGTGCCAGCTCACTTCAGGGGGAGGCCTACGAGCAGTACTTC. Protein: CASSLQGEAYEQYF.

The chain couples TRBV19 to TRBJ1-1, with TRBD1 matching 7 bases. V dropped 8 bases and J dropped 1; count of bases not matched to a gene: 7. CDR1 and CDR2 (germline): LNHDA, SQIVND (reference sequence). This CDR3 contains 14 residues. CDR3 protein: CASRNDRANTEAFF. The CDR3 DNA follows: TGTGCCAGTCGAAACGACAGGGCGAACACTGAAGCTTTCTTT.

This rearrangement joins TRBV21-1 to TRBJ2-1; the D call of TRBD2 is as the table states it, not checked on the DNA. TRBV21-1 is described as a pseudogene. The length of the CDR3 is 20 residues. CDR3 amino acids: CASSGPQGKWTSGRFNEQFF. The CDR3 nucleotides are TGTGCCAGCAGCGGGCCACAGGGGAAGTGGACTAGCGGGAGATTCAATGAGCAGTTCTTC.

V is TRBV7-6 and J is TRBJ2-7; TRBD1 aligns across 9 bases. The CDR3 has 14 amino acids. Germline CDR1 reads SGHVS; CDR2 reads FNYEAQ. V shed 2 bases and J 5 bases; nucleotides not matched to a gene: 4. CDR3 residues: CASSLWDRAHEQYF. The CDR3 nucleotides are TGTGCCAGCAGCTTATGGGACAGGGCCCACGAGCAGTACTTC.

V gene TRBV11-3 combines with J gene TRBJ2-3; D might be TRBD1 (5 bases). The CDR3 is 13 amino acids. Germline values: CDR1 SGHNT, CDR2 YENEEA. Trimming took off 4 bases at V and 2 bases at J, with 7 bases between the two ends. The DNA for the CDR3 is TGTGCCAGCAGCTCACAGGACACAGATACGCAGTATTTT. The encoded protein is CASSSQDTDTQYF.

The J gene is TRBJ2-7, the V gene TRBV28; TRBD1 might be the D (6 bases). V dropped 9 bases and J dropped 2 bases, with 17 bases sitting between them. The V gene's germline CDR1 is MDHEN and CDR2 SYDVKM. This CDR3 comprises 14 residues. This CDR3 reads CASTQQGTTYEQYF. The DNA of the CDR3 is TGTGCCAGTACTCAACAGGGTACGACCTACGAGCAGTACTTC.

This clone was counted once. The chain recombines TRBV14 with TRBJ2-7; D unclear. The CDR3 has 19 residues. V lost 4 bases, J lost 2 bases, and 27 bases lay in between. The germline V gene encodes CDR1 SGHDN and CDR2 FVKESK. As DNA, the CDR3 is TGTGCCAGCAGCCCCCCCTCGTCAGGTAGTGCTTTTGATGCCTACGAGCAGTACTTC. Its translation is CASSPPSSGSAFDAYEQYF.

This chain links TRBV10-3 with TRBJ2-5; TRBD2 is a possible D gene (5 bases). V was shortened by 8 bases and J by 2 bases, with 18 bases between the two germline ends. CDR3 length equals 15 residues. CDR1 and CDR2 from the germline V gene are ENHRY and SYGVKD. The CDR3 DNA is TGTGCCATCTCCGAAGGAGGAGCTACGCAAGAGACCCAGTACTTC. Amino acids: CAISEGGATQETQYF.

The chain carries TRBV7-9 and TRBJ2-7; 10 positions agree with TRBD1. J was trimmed by 8 bases and V by 5 bases; bases with no gene match: 9. The germline gives CDR1 SEHNR, CDR2 FQNEAQ (reference sequence). The CDR3 extends over 14 amino acids. CDR3 nucleotide sequence: TGTGCCAGCAGCCCCCCGGGGACAGGGGCTCAGCAGTACTTC. This translates into CASSPPGTGAQQYF.

With regard to this clone: Other DNA sequences within the sample encode an identical CDR3. This chain joins TRBV9 and TRBJ2-7, with TRBD1 as a possible D gene (6 bases). V was pared by 4 bases and J by 1 base, with 9 bases between. The CDR3 has 13 residues. Germline CDR1 is SGDLS and CDR2 is YYNGEE. In DNA, the CDR3 is TGTGCCAGCAGCTTCGGACAGTCCTACGAGCAGTACTTC. The encoded protein is CASSFGQSYEQYF. The variable domain in full, with the rest retrieved from reference TRBV9 and TRBJ2-7, is DSGVTQTPKHLITATGQRVTLRCSPRSGDLSVYWYQQSLDQGLQFLIQYYNGEERAKGNILERFSAQQFPDLHSELNLSSLELGDSALYFCASSFGQSYEQYFGPGTRLTVT.

The V gene is TRBV19, the J gene TRBJ1-4, with 7 bases matching TRBD1. The CDR3 totals 15 residues. Germline V gene sequence: CDR1 LNHDA, CDR2 SQIVND (reference sequence). Unmatched junction bases numbered 4, after V lost 6 bases and J lost 0 bases. In DNA, the CDR3 is TGTGCCAGTAGGACAGGGCTAGCAACTAATGAAAAACTGTTTTTT. Translating gives CASRTGLATNEKLFF.

This clone was observed a few times. This chain links TRBV11-2 with TRBJ2-1; TRBD2 matches at 11 bases. The CDR3 has 15 residues. Trimming cost V 5 bases and J 6 bases; bases outside gene matches: 6. From germline, CDR1 is SGHAT and CDR2 FQNNGV. The CDR3 region is CASSPGTSGPNEQFF. The CDR3 nucleotides are TGTGCCAGCAGCCCCGGGACTAGCGGCCCCAATGAGCAGTTCTTC.

This chain uses TRBV29-1 with TRBJ2-5, with D perhaps TRBD2 (6 bases). The V gene lost 4 bases and the J gene lost 5 bases, with 14 bases spanning the gap. CDR3 length: 13 amino acids. Germline V gene sequence: CDR1 SQVTM, CDR2 ANQGSEA. The CDR3 reads CSVGAGLVETQYF. The CDR3 nucleotides read TGCAGCGTTGGGGCGGGACTGGTGGAGACCCAGTACTTC.

This chain joins TRBV7-8 and TRBJ1-5; 10 bases map to TRBD1. The CDR3 consists of 15 residues. CDR1 and CDR2 from the germline V gene are SGHVS and FQNEAQ. Trimming removed 0 bases from V and 7 bases from J; junction bases left unmatched: 3. The DNA of the CDR3 is TGTGCCAGCAGCTTAGCGGGGACAGGGGTCCAGCCCCAGCATTTT. Residues: CASSLAGTGVQPQHF. The complete variable domain, with remaining parts taken from reference TRBV7-8 and TRBJ1-5, reads GAGVSQSPRYKVAKRGQDVALRCDPISGHVSLFWYQQALGQGPEFLTYFQNEAQLDKSGLPSDRFFAERPEGSVSTLKIQRTQQEDSAVYLCASSLAGTGVQPQHFGDGTRLSIL.

The CDR3 here is CASSTTSGMGGVTDTQYF. The CDR3 nucleotides are TGTGCCAGCAGCACGACTAGCGGGATGGGGGGGGTCACAGATACGCAGTATTTT. This sequence joins TRBV2 and TRBJ2-3; TRBD2 aligns across 11 bases. Germline lookup yields CDR1 SNHLY and CDR2 FYNNEI. Trimming removed 6 bases from V and 2 bases from J; junction bases left unmatched: 13. CDR3 length: 18 residues.

CDR3 nucleotide sequence: TGTGCCAGCAGCCAGACAGGGGTAGGAGAAAAACTGTTTTTT. This codes for CASSQTGVGEKLFF. The chain is built from TRBV6-1 and TRBJ1-4; 8 positions agree with TRBD1. CDR1 and CDR2 from the germline V gene are MNHNS and SASEGT. The CDR3 sequence is 14 residues long. Trimming removed 6 bases from V and 8 bases from J; junction bases left unmatched: 8.

This chain connects TRBV5-1 to TRBJ1-3; D is uncertain. V lost 8 bases, J lost 0 bases, and 9 bases lay in between. The CDR3 extends over 13 amino acids. The germline CDR1 and CDR2 sequences are SGHRS and YFSETQ. The CDR3 spells CASSGSSGNTIYF. CDR3 in DNA: TGCGCCAGTTCGGGGAGCTCTGGAAACACCATATATTTT.